Sequencing of this TCR beta chain was carried out in a study of T-cell reconstitution after alpha-beta-depleted transplantation in children. The TCRbeta library was prepared with unique molecular identifiers. TCRdb re-derived calls from the PCR reads in MiXCR, one entry per CDR3 protein. Of about 980,000 distinct CDR3 sequences listed, roughly 29% are singletons. The study's findings and limits: When one year had passed after transplant, most T-cell counts and diversity came from newly produced T cells. Several hundred expanded graft clones reportedly were the source of alpha-beta T cells about two months after transplant. For some patients, TCRbeta diversity was high at day 60 because of recipient T cells and thymic progenitors that survived.

The CDR3 sequence is 14 residues long. Looked up from germline, CDR1 is SGHRS and CDR2 is YFSETQ. V lost 5 bases, J lost 4 bases, and 13 bases lay in between. As to this clonotype: Its antigen remains unidentified.

The source of this sequence is a boy younger than two who had a stem cell transplant for SCID, so the T cells may come from the graft donor. Sequenced here: PBMCs, mostly from graft donor cells, sampled 360 days after TCRalphabeta/CD19-depleted stem cell transplant. The chain recombines TRBV5-1 with TRBJ2-4; weak D call: TRBD1 (6 bases). The CDR3 nucleotides are TGCGCCAGCAGTATGGACAGTCCTAAAAACATTCAGTACTTC. It translates to CASSMDSPKNIQYF. The full variable domain, rest sourced from reference TRBV5-1 and TRBJ2-4, is KAGVTQTPRYLIKTRGQQVTLSCSPISGHRSVSWYQQTPGQGLQFLFEYFSETQRNKGNFPGRFSGRQFSNSRSEMNVSTLELGDSALYLCASSMDSPKNIQYFGAGTRLSVL.